Included here is one TCR beta chain sequence, with context. Its cognate antigen is unknown. The data originate from a study of shared clonotypes between healthy human individuals. On the study more broadly: The donor group consisted of a couple of women and a few men, aged 18 to 49.

Broader study findings: In the sorted subsets, rarefaction showed sequencing was incomplete despite large depth.

Deletions cut 4 bases from V and 2 bases from J, with 8 bases between. Germline CDR1 is MGHDK and CDR2 is SYGVNS. This CDR3 is 13 amino acids long. Each PCR replicate from the sorted subsets contained about 210 ng DNA, which is some 30,000 T cell genomes. Libraries were prepared by immunoSEQ multiplex PCR; TCRdb keeps only in-frame clonotypes and omits some of them. Seen here are around 980,000 clones, around 82% observed once, and the top ten hold 0.55% to 0.7%. Subsets obtained from CD4+ cells comprised CD45RA+ naive and CD45RA-negative memory cells. The rearrangement joins TRBV25-1 to TRBJ1-2; D unresolved. The clonotype was recovered from a young man in good health. Some clones in this sample may be carry-over from other donors' samples. The sample taken for sequencing was memory CD4+ T cells from PBMCs. Subset specified: CD45RA-negative fraction. The CDR3, as DNA: TGTGCCAGCAGTGGGATCAAAAACTATGGCTACACCTTC. The encoded protein is CASSGIKNYGYTF.